Presented here are 6 T cell receptor beta chains from one specimen sequenced in a study of blood T cell repertoires in COVID-19. Only in-frame clones appear in the TCRdb table, and some are missing; sequencing was by immunoSEQ multiplex PCR. The data contain 35,000 to 50,000 clones, 70% to 90% of them seen just once; the ten biggest clones take up approximately 4.8%. The sequenced sample consisted of peripheral blood. The receptors derive from a human donor in a cohort sampled during active COVID-19.

V and J are TRBV30 and TRBJ2-7; D gene unclear. CDR1 is GTSNPN, CDR2 SVGIG, per germline (reference sequence). Trimming cost V 0 bases and J 3 bases, with 9 bases left between them. This CDR3 is built from 13 residues. The CDR3 sequence: CAWSVPVYYEQYF. Written as DNA, the CDR3 is TGTGCCTGGAGTGTCCCCGTCTACTACGAGCAGTACTTC.

This chain connects TRBV7-8 to TRBJ1-5; a weak D match, TRBD1 (5 bases). The CDR3 loop spans 15 amino acids. Germline lookup yields CDR1 SGHVS and CDR2 FQNEAQ. Trimming stripped 1 base from V and 7 bases from J, with 14 bases between. The CDR3 loop reads CASSLVRARGQPQHF. The CDR3 region has the DNA TGTGCCAGCAGCTTAGTCAGGGCGCGGGGGCAGCCCCAGCATTTT. Based on the CDR3 plus reference TRBV7-8 and TRBJ1-5, the full variable domain is GAGVSQSPRYKVAKRGQDVALRCDPISGHVSLFWYQQALGQGPEFLTYFQNEAQLDKSGLPSDRFFAERPEGSVSTLKIQRTQQEDSAVYLCASSLVRARGQPQHFGDGTRLSIL.

The V call is TRBV29-1, the J call TRBJ1-2; maybe TRBD1 (5 bases). Germline V lookup: CDR1 SQVTM, CDR2 ANQGSEA. V was trimmed by 0 bases and J by 7 bases, leaving 6 bases between them. This CDR3 has 11 residues. CDR3 bases: TGCAGCGTTGAAGAGGGGCCTGGCTACACCTTC. It yields the protein CSVEEGPGYTF.

The chain employs TRBV2 and TRBJ2-7, with TRBD1 matching 9 bases. Unmatched junction bases numbered 8, after V lost 4 bases and J lost 7 bases. The CDR3 spans 14 residues. Germline V CDR1 and CDR2: SNHLY, FYNNEI. The DNA for the CDR3 is TGTGCCAGCAGTGTGGGACAGGGAGTTGGTGAGCAGTACTTC. Amino acids: CASSVGQGVGEQYF.

CDR3: CASSPTSGPYEQYF. Written as DNA, the CDR3 is TGTGCCAGCAGCCCGACCAGCGGGCCCTACGAGCAGTACTTC. The genes are TRBV5-4 and TRBJ2-7; weak D call: TRBD2 (6 bases). V gave up 4 bases and J gave up 2 bases, with 13 bases separating them. CDR3 length: 14 amino acids. Germline CDR1 reads SGHNT; CDR2 reads YYREEE (reference sequence).

The chain recombines TRBV24-1 with TRBJ1-2; 7 nucleotides match TRBD1. The germline gives CDR1 KGHDR, CDR2 SFDVKD. V lost 5 bases and J lost 8; bases outside the gene matches: 7. CDR3 size: 13 residues. CDR3 nucleotide sequence: TGTGCCACCAGTGGTGACAGGGCTGGGGGCTACACCTTC. Translated: CATSGDRAGGYTF.